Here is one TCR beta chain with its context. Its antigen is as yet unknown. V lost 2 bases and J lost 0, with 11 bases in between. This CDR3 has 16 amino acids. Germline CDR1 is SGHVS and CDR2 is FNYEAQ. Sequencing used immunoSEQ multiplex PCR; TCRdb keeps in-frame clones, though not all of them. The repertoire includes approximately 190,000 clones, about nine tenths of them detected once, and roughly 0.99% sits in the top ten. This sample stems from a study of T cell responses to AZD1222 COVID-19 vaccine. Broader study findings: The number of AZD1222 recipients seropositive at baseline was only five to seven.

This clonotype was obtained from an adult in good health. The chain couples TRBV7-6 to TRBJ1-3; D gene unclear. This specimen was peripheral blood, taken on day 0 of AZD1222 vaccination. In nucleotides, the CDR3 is TGTGCCAGCAGCTTATATTCCAGCCGCTCTGGAAACACCATATATTTT. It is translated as CASSLYSSRSGNTIYF.